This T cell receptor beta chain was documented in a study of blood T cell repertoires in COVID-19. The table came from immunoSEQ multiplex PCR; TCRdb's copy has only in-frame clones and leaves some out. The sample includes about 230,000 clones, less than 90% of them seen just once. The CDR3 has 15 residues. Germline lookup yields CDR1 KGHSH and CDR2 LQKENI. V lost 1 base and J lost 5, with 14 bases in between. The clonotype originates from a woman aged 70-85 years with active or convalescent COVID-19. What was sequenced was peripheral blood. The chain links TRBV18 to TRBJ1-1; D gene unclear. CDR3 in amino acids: CASSPRLGSETEAFF. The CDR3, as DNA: TGTGCCAGCTCACCACGGTTAGGGAGTGAGACTGAAGCTTTCTTT.